Listed below are T cell receptor beta chains from one sample, sequenced in a study of blood T cell repertoires in COVID-19. Sequencing used immunoSEQ multiplex PCR; TCRdb keeps in-frame clones, though not all of them. Counted here are under 300,000 clones, around 90% occurring once; the ten biggest clones make up around 0.83%. Sample: peripheral blood. The origin of the receptors is a man younger than 45 with COVID-19, enrolled during active disease. Each CDR3 is given with its conserved first and last residue. The D gene is left open where the match is weak. Expanded clones are given a class, and other clones once, few, many or no size at all.

TRBV19	-	TRBJ1-2	-	TGTGCCAGCACAAAAGACAGAACTAACTATGGCTACACCTTC	CASTKDRTNYGYTF
TRBV14	TRBD2	TRBJ2-2	-	TGTGCCAGCAGCCGTAACGGACTAGTGGATCCCGGGGAGCTGTTTTTT	CASSRNGLVDPGELFF
TRBV7-2	-	TRBJ1-2	-	TGTGCCAGCAGCTTAGAGGGAGCGGGCCCTGGGGCCTATGGCTACACCTTC	CASSLEGAGPGAYGYTF
TRBV3-1/TRBV3-2	-	TRBJ1-2	once	TGTGCCAGCAGCGAAGGGGGGGGGTATGGCTACACCTTC	CASSEGGGYGYTF
TRBV7-9	TRBD1	TRBJ1-1	-	TGTGCCAGCAGCTACAATAGGACAGGGTGGGTAGACACTGAAGCTTTCTTT	CASSYNRTGWVDTEAFF
TRBV5-6	-	TRBJ1-2	-	TGTGCCAGCAGCTTGGGGCAGGGCTCGCGTGGCTACACCTTC	CASSLGQGSRGYTF
TRBV28	-	TRBJ2-2	-	TGTGCCAGCAGTTTGGCACAGGAAACCGGGGAGCTGTTTTTT	CASSLAQETGELFF
TRBV5-1	TRBD2	TRBJ2-1	-	TGCGCCAGCAGCTCGGGACTAGCGGACAATGAGCAGTTCTTC	CASSSGLADNEQFF
TRBV9	-	TRBJ1-2	-	TGTGCCAGCAGCGTAGGAAAAACAGGGCATCGCGGCTACACCTTC	CASSVGKTGHRGYTF
TRBV10-3	-	TRBJ2-5	-	TGTGCCATCAGTGAGCCTACTCGAGAGACCCAGTACTTC	CAISEPTRETQYF
TRBV20-1	-	TRBJ1-2	-	TGCAGTGCTAGAGTCGGGTATGGCTACACCTTC	CSARVGYGYTF
TRBV15	-	TRBJ1-1	-	TGTGCCACCAGCAGAGATGGGCACGGCACTGAAGCTTTCTTT	CATSRDGHGTEAFF
TRBV7-9	TRBD1	TRBJ2-3	-	TGTGCCAGCAGCTCGTTAGGACAGGGAGTAGATACGCAGTATTTT	CASSSLGQGVDTQYF
TRBV5-1	TRBD2	TRBJ2-7	once	TGCGCCCGCCGCCGGGCGGGGGGGCCCTACGAGCAGTACTTC	CARRRAGGPYEQYF
TRBV6-1	-	TRBJ1-1	-	TGTGCCAGCAGTGAATTTGGGGCTTCGAACACTGAAGCTTTCTTT	CASSEFGASNTEAFF
TRBV6-2/TRBV6-3	TRBD2	TRBJ2-1	-	TGTGCCAGCAGTTCAGGACTAGCGGGGGGATCGCGGGAGCAGTTCTTC	CASSSGLAGGSREQFF
TRBV4-1	TRBD1	TRBJ1-1	-	TGCGCCAGCAGCCAAGTGGGACAGAGGCACACTGAAGCTTTCTTT	CASSQVGQRHTEAFF
TRBV2	TRBD1	TRBJ2-1	-	TGTGCCAGCAGCCTCCAGGGGGACGGCGATGAGCAGTTCTTC	CASSLQGDGDEQFF
TRBV19	-	TRBJ2-7	-	TGTGCCAGTAGCCCGGGACTCCCGGCTATTGAGCAGTACTTC	CASSPGLPAIEQYF
TRBV2	TRBD2	TRBJ2-2	-	TGTGCCAGCAGTTGGGGACTAGCGGGGGATACCGGGGAGCTGTTTTTT	CASSWGLAGDTGELFF
TRBV7-3	-	TRBJ2-1	-	TGTGCCAGCAGCCCGGTGGGGGGGGCCCACAATGAGCAGTTCTTC	CASSPVGGAHNEQFF
TRBV19	TRBD1	TRBJ1-5	-	TGTGCCAGTAGTATAGACCCCAGGGGGCAAAAAGACTTGCAGCCCCAGCATTTT	CASSIDPRGQKDLQPQHF
TRBV6-1	-	TRBJ2-7	-	TGTGCCACCAAACGGGACTTCCTAGACGAGCAGTACTTC	CATKRDFLDEQYF
TRBV9	TRBD1	TRBJ1-1	-	TGTGCCAGCAGCGTCAGGGGTACAGGGGTCACTGAAGCTTTCTTT	CASSVRGTGVTEAFF
TRBV9	-	TRBJ2-2	-	TGTGCCAGCAGCAACACACCGACACAGAACACCGGGGAGCTGTTTTTT	CASSNTPTQNTGELFF
TRBV6-5	-	TRBJ1-2	-	TGTGCCAGCAGTTTCTACGAGGGTCTCGGGTATGGCTACACCTTC	CASSFYEGLGYGYTF
TRBV11-2	-	TRBJ1-3	-	TGTGCCAGCAGCTTAGAGGGCAGAAGAAACACCATATATTTT	CASSLEGRRNTIYF
TRBV5-1	TRBD2	TRBJ2-5	once	TGCGCCAGCAGCACGGTAGCGGGGGGACAAAAGTACCAAGAGACCCAGTACTTC	CASSTVAGGQKYQETQYF
TRBV3-1/TRBV3-2	-	TRBJ1-3	-	TGTGCCAGCAGCCGTTCAGGGTCTGCAGGAAACACCATATATTTT	CASSRSGSAGNTIYF
TRBV18	-	TRBJ1-6	-	TGTGCCAGCTCAACAGCTGAAAATTCACCCCTCCACTTT	CASSTAENSPLHF
TRBV2	-	TRBJ1-2	-	TGTGCCAGCAACACAGCTAACTATGGCTACACCTTC	CASNTANYGYTF
TRBV4-1	-	TRBJ1-5	once	TGCGCCAGCAGCCAAGATCTATTGGACAGAGAGAAGAGCAATCAGCCCCAGCATTTT	CASSQDLLDREKSNQPQHF
TRBV9	-	TRBJ1-1	once	TGTGCCAGCAGCACACTCCCCGGACAGCCGAACACTGAAGCTTTCTTT	CASSTLPGQPNTEAFF
TRBV11-2	TRBD1	TRBJ1-1	-	TGTGCCAGCAGCCGAAACCCAGGGGGCATTGAAGCTTTCTTT	CASSRNPGGIEAFF
TRBV19	-	TRBJ1-1	-	TGTGCCAGTAGTATAGAAGGGAACGGGGGGTTGGACACTGAAGCTTTCTTT	CASSIEGNGGLDTEAFF
TRBV2	-	TRBJ1-2	-	TGTGCCAGCAGTCAAGGCGGAATCTATGGCTACACCTTC	CASSQGGIYGYTF
TRBV18	TRBD1	TRBJ1-1	-	TGTGCCAGCTCACCACAACAGGGGCAGAACACTGAAGCTTTCTTT	CASSPQQGQNTEAFF
TRBV2	-	TRBJ1-2	-	TGTGCCAGCAGGGCCGTTTGGGAGATAGGTGGCTACACCTTC	CASRAVWEIGGYTF
TRBV7-7	TRBD2	TRBJ2-5	-	TGTGCCAGCAGCCCTAGACGGGGGGATACCGAAGAGACCCAGTACTTC	CASSPRRGDTEETQYF
TRBV6-5	-	TRBJ1-1	-	TGTGCCAGCAGTCAGATGAACACTGAAGCTTTCTTT	CASSQMNTEAFF
TRBV5-1	-	TRBJ1-6	once	TGCGCCAGCAGCGAAGCAGGTGCGGGTAATTCACCCCTCCACTTT	CASSEAGAGNSPLHF
TRBV6-5	-	TRBJ2-4	-	TGTGCCAGCAGTTCCCCGGGGATAGCCAAAAACATTCAGTACTTC	CASSSPGIAKNIQYF
TRBV18	-	TRBJ2-3	once	TGTGCCAGCTCACGGCGGGGTCTAGACACAGATACGCAGTATTTT	CASSRRGLDTDTQYF
TRBV5-1	-	TRBJ2-1	-	TGCGCCAGCAGCTTGGAGCAGGCCTCCTACAATGAGCAGTTCTTC	CASSLEQASYNEQFF
TRBV10-3	TRBD2	TRBJ2-2	-	TGTGCCATCAGTGAGTCACGGCGGGGGGACACCGGGGAGCTGTTTTTT	CAISESRRGDTGELFF
TRBV6-4	-	TRBJ2-7	-	TGTGCCAGCAGGGGCCTAGGCCTCAGCGGCGAGCAGTACTTC	CASRGLGLSGEQYF
TRBV3-1/TRBV3-2	-	TRBJ1-2	-	TGTGCCAGCAGCCGACAAAACATAGTACCCAACTATGGCTACACCTTC	CASSRQNIVPNYGYTF
TRBV27	TRBD2	TRBJ2-7	many	TGTGCCAGCAGTTCTGACCCTACCGGGGGGGGCTGGGACGAGCAGTACTTC	CASSSDPTGGGWDEQYF
TRBV5-5	-	TRBJ1-5	-	TGTGCCAGCAGCTTGGGGACAGTTTCCAATCAGCCCCAGCATTTT	CASSLGTVSNQPQHF
TRBV5-6	-	TRBJ1-2	-	TGTGCCAGCAGCTTCTACTATGGCTACACCTTC	CASSFYYGYTF
TRBV3-1/TRBV3-2	TRBD1	TRBJ2-7	-	TGTGCCAGCAGCCAAGGACAGGGGCGCTCTTACGAGCAGTACTTC	CASSQGQGRSYEQYF
TRBV7-2	-	TRBJ1-5	-	TGTGCCAGCAGCCGTTGGGGGGGTTCAGATCAGCCCCAGCATTTT	CASSRWGGSDQPQHF
TRBV7-9	-	TRBJ2-7	-	TGTGCCAGCAGCCTAGAACGGTACGAGCAGTACTTC	CASSLERYEQYF